This is a list of T cell receptor beta chains from one sample in a study of control samples from healthy donors and cancer patients. TCRdb's copy holds only in-frame clones and misses some; the assay was immunoSEQ multiplex PCR. The sample lists 130,000 or so clones, approximately 90% occurring once. The specimen was blood. These receptor sequences come from a man over 45 in good health. The conserved cysteine and the conserved F or W are not part of the CDR3 here.

CDR3: SVEVGTFHTAQY
V: TRBV29-1
J: TRBJ2-5

CDR3: SAVHRGLVP
V: TRBV20-1
J: TRBJ1-2

CDR3: ASSVGIGGSEGYT
V: TRBV9
J: TRBJ1-2

CDR3: ASSQVLSRPNNEQF
V: TRBV4-1
J: TRBJ2-1

CDR3: ASSQAVGGAGNSPLH
V: TRBV4-2
J: TRBJ1-6

CDR3: ATGGQGRTSGEQY
V: TRBV19
J: TRBJ2-7

CDR3: ASSSGQISEKLF
V: TRBV6-5
J: TRBJ1-4

CDR3: ASSQERAGGEQY
V: TRBV4-1
J: TRBJ2-7

CDR3: ASSFLSSGGENEQF
V: TRBV5-4
J: TRBJ2-1

CDR3: SVGDSVLNTEAF
V: TRBV29-1
J: TRBJ1-1

CDR3: ASSLPGQGTGELF
V: TRBV7-3
J: TRBJ2-2

CDR3: ASSQQGDQPQH
V: TRBV4-1
J: TRBJ1-5

CDR3: ASSRSEQGSYEQY
V: TRBV28
J: TRBJ2-7

CDR3: ASSFQRPYNEQF
V: TRBV5-1
J: TRBJ2-1

CDR3: ASSLGQGAYNEQF
V: TRBV4-1
J: TRBJ2-1

CDR3: ASSLGGQETQY
V: TRBV11-2
J: TRBJ2-5

CDR3: AWSTERDNYEQY
V: TRBV30
J: TRBJ2-7

CDR3: ASSKEGDRGFISNQPQH
V: TRBV21-1
J: TRBJ1-5

CDR3: ASSLSWSSGNTIY
V: TRBV7-8
J: TRBJ1-3

CDR3: ASSLGGGLDTEAF
V: TRBV6-5
J: TRBJ1-1

CDR3: ASSSQTGLNSPLH
V: TRBV7-2
J: TRBJ1-6

CDR3: ASSQGTSGGLIYNEQF
V: TRBV4-1
J: TRBJ2-1

CDR3: ATGQGAGTNEKLF
V: TRBV19
J: TRBJ1-4

CDR3: ASILGLFHEQY
V: TRBV2
J: TRBJ2-7

CDR3: ASSSRTGETQY
V: TRBV4-2
J: TRBJ2-5

CDR3: ASSPPGDGYGYT
V: TRBV3-1/TRBV3-2
J: TRBJ1-2

CDR3: AWSGTEHNEQF
V: TRBV30
J: TRBJ2-1

CDR3: ASSIGPSRLGNQPQH
V: TRBV19
J: TRBJ1-5

CDR3: AWSLTSNQPQH
V: TRBV30
J: TRBJ1-5

CDR3: ASSSRFRQDPTPYGYT
V: TRBV27
J: TRBJ1-2

CDR3: ASSVGPGPSDQPQH
V: TRBV9
J: TRBJ1-5

CDR3: SAYGGPTGANVLT
V: TRBV29-1
J: TRBJ2-6

CDR3: ASSLRVRNSPLH
V: TRBV28
J: TRBJ1-6

CDR3: ASSYGRNTGELF
V: TRBV6-5
J: TRBJ2-2

CDR3: ASSQARTAMNTEAF
V: TRBV3-1/TRBV3-2
J: TRBJ1-1

CDR3: ASSDPRASGGGTETQY
V: TRBV6-1
J: TRBJ2-5

CDR3: ASKLTRGSYEQY
V: TRBV28
J: TRBJ2-7

CDR3: ASSLLVGLAGELF
V: TRBV7-8
J: TRBJ2-2

CDR3: ASSLITATNEKLF
V: TRBV5-4
J: TRBJ1-4

CDR3: SVAGGRGQY
V: TRBV20-1
J: TRBJ2-7

CDR3: ASSLPPGTEAF
V: TRBV5-4
J: TRBJ1-1

CDR3: ASSHRGSGELF
V: TRBV18
J: TRBJ2-2

CDR3: ASSPQGASGNTIY
V: TRBV18
J: TRBJ1-3

CDR3: ASSLGVRDEQY
V: TRBV12-3/TRBV12-4
J: TRBJ2-7

CDR3: ASSQDTVTPTDTQY
V: TRBV4-1
J: TRBJ2-3

CDR3: ASSLGMTSGGPGETQY
V: TRBV5-5
J: TRBJ2-5

CDR3: ASSAGQEINEKLF
V: TRBV9
J: TRBJ1-4

CDR3: ASRQPSEDRDYGYT
V: TRBV28
J: TRBJ1-2

CDR3: KTTSGQVTDTQY
V: TRBV28
J: TRBJ2-3

CDR3: ASSEGYNEQF
V: TRBV2
J: TRBJ2-1

CDR3: ASRGQGRTRPQH
V: TRBV28
J: TRBJ1-5

CDR3: ASSNPGQPYEQY
V: TRBV5-4
J: TRBJ2-7

CDR3: ASRSGTSGINNEQF
V: TRBV28
J: TRBJ2-1

CDR3: SAGGGVGTNWDEQF
V: TRBV20-1
J: TRBJ2-1